This T cell receptor (beta chain) stems from a study of blood T cell repertoires in COVID-19. Germline CDR1 is DFQATT and CDR2 is SNEGSKA (reference sequence). Losses at the gene ends were 3 bases for V and 2 bases for J; bases not matched to a gene: 5. This CDR3 has 16 amino acids. Authors' data handling: It was from reference gene primer amplification that nucleated cell counts were estimated. Assay: immunoSEQ multiplex PCR; the TCRdb copy retains only in-frame clones and omits some. D and trimming were read from the DNA, whereas the V and J calls and clone size are those reported in that table. This table holds roughly 73,000 clones, roughly 74% found once.

Sequenced: peripheral blood. The chain couples TRBV20-1 to TRBJ2-3, with TRBD2 matching 13 bases. The origin of this receptor is a human donor in a cohort sampled during active COVID-19. CDR3 amino acids: CSASWGLAGPTDTQYF. In DNA form, the CDR3 reads TGCAGTGCTAGTTGGGGACTAGCGGGGCCCACAGATACGCAGTATTTT.